These 4 T cell receptor beta chains share one sample of origin, sequenced in a study of T cells after yellow fever vaccination. TCRdb ran MiXCR on the 5' RACE reads and lists one entry per CDR3 protein. The table has under 400,000 distinct CDR3 sequences, around 10% seen once; the top ten hold less than 20%. The sequenced sample was PBMCs, obtained on the day of the first yellow fever vaccination. The origin of the receptors is a man younger than 35 who received the YFV17D yellow fever vaccine.

The chain has TRBV6-5 and TRBJ2-1; D is possibly TRBD2 (5 bases). Between the trimmed V and J ends, which lost 0 bases and 6 bases, there was a span of 15 bases. CDR3 length: 16 amino acids. CDR1 is MNHEY and CDR2 is SVGAGI in the germline V gene. The chain's CDR3 is CASSYSNGGPSNEQFF. CDR3 coding DNA: TGTGCCAGCAGTTACTCGAATGGAGGACCCAGCAATGAGCAGTTCTTC.

The chain has TRBV6-2 or TRBV6-3 and TRBJ2-6, with no clear D. Germline loops: CDR1 MNHEY, CDR2 SVGEGT. Trimming shortened V by 2 bases and J by 0 bases, and 5 bases separated the two germline ends. The CDR3 is 15 amino acids. CDR3 amino acids: CASSYVLSGANVLTF. As DNA, the CDR3 is TGTGCCAGCAGTTACGTGCTCTCTGGGGCCAACGTCCTGACTTTC.

This clonotype was counted only a few times. J is TRBJ2-1 and V is TRBV6-2 or TRBV6-3; TRBD2 agrees at 8 bases. The germline V gene has CDR1 MNHEY and CDR2 SVGEGT. CDR3 length equals 15 residues. V gave up 7 bases and J gave up 2 bases; unmatched junction bases: 7. The CDR3 nucleotides read TGTGCCAGCACTCACGCGGGGGGTACCTACAATGAGCAGTTCTTC. It encodes CASTHAGGTYNEQFF.

This clonotype was picked up many times. The chain recombines TRBV5-6 with TRBJ2-5; D not resolved. V was pared by 5 bases and J by 5 bases, with 7 bases between. The germline V gene has CDR1 SGHDT and CDR2 YYEEEE. The CDR3 length is 11 residues. DNA of the CDR3: TGTGCCAGCAGTCAATTGGAGACCCAGTACTTC. Its translation is CASSQLETQYF. Filled out from reference TRBV5-6 and TRBJ2-5, the complete variable domain reads DAGVTQSPTHLIKTRGQQVTLRCSPKSGHDTVSWYQQALGQGPQFIFQYYEEEERQRGNFPDRFSGHQFPNYSSELNVNALLLGDSALYLCASSQLETQYFGPGTRLLVL.